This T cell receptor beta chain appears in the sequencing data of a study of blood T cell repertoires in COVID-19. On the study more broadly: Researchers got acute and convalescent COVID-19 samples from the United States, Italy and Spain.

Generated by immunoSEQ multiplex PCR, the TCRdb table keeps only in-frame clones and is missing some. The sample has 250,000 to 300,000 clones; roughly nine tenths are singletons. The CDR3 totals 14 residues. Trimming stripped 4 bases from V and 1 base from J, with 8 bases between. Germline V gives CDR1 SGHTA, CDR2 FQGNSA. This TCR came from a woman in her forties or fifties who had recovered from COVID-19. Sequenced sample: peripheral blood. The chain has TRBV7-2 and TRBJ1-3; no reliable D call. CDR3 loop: CASSSRSSGNTIYF. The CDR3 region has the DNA TGTGCCAGCAGCTCAAGGAGTTCTGGAAACACCATATATTTT.